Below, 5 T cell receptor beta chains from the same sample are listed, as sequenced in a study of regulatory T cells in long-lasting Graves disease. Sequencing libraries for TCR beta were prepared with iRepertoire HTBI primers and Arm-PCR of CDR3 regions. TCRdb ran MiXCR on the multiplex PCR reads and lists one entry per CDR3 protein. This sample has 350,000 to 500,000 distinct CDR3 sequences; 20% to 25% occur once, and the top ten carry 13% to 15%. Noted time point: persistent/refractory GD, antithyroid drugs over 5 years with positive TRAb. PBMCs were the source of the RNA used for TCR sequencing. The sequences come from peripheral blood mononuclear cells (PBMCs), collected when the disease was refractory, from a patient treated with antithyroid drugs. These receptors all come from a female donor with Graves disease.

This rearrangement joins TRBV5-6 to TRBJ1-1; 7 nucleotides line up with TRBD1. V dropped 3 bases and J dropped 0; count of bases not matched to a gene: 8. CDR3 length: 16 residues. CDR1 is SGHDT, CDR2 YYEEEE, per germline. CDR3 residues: CASSSGGTAVNTEAFF. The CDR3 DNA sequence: TGTGCCAGCAGCTCTGGGGGGACAGCTGTGAACACTGAAGCTTTCTTT.

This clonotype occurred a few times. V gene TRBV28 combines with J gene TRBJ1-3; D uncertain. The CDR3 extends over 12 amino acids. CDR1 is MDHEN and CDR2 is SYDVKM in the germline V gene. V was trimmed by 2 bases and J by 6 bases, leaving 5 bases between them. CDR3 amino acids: CASSLGPNTIYF. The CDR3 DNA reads TGTGCCAGCAGTTTAGGACCAAACACCATATATTTT.

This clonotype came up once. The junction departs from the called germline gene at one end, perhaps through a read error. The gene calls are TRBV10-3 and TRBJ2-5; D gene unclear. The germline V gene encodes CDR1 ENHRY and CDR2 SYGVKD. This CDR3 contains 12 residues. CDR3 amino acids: CAISESEETRYF. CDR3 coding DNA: TGTGCCATCAGTGAGTCAGAGGAGACCCGGTACTTC.

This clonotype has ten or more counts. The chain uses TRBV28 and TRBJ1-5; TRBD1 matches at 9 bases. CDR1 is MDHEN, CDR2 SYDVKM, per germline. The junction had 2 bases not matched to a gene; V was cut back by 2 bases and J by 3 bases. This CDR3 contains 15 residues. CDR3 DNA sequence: TGTGCCAGCAGTTTAGGGGACAGGGACAATCAGCCCCAGCATTTT. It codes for CASSLGDRDNQPQHF.

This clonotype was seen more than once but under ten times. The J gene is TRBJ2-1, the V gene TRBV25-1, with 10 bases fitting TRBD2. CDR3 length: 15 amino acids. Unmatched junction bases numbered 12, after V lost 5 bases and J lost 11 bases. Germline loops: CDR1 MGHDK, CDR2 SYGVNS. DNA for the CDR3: TGTGCCAGCAGTCCCCGGCTAGCGGGAGTGGTTCAGCAGTTCTTC. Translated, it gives CASSPRLAGVVQQFF.